This TCR beta chain was identified during a study of technical replicates of blood from a few donors. TCRdb's table, derived via immunoSEQ multiplex PCR, lists solely in-frame clones and lacks some. Found here are about 75,000 clones, around 91% of them singletons; the top ten hold 0.37%. The CDR3 has 15 residues. CDR1 is SSHAT, CDR2 FNYEAQ, per germline (reference sequence). J gave up 5 bases and V 5 bases, and 8 bases lay outside the gene matches. The sample was T cells isolated from PBMCs. The sequence came from a human donor in good health. Some clones in this sample may be carry-over from other donors' samples. This sequence joins TRBV7-7 and TRBJ2-5; 10 nucleotides align to TRBD2. The CDR3 bases are TGTGCCAGCAGCGACGGACTAGCGGTTGTGGAGACCCAGTACTTC. It yields the protein CASSDGLAVVETQYF. The whole variable domain, remainder taken from reference TRBV7-7 and TRBJ2-5, is GAGVSQSPRYKVTKRGQDVTLRCDPISSHATLYWYQQALGQGPEFLTYFNYEAQPDKSGLPSDRFSAERPEGSISTLTIQRTEQRDSAMYRCASSDGLAVVETQYFGPGTRLLVL.